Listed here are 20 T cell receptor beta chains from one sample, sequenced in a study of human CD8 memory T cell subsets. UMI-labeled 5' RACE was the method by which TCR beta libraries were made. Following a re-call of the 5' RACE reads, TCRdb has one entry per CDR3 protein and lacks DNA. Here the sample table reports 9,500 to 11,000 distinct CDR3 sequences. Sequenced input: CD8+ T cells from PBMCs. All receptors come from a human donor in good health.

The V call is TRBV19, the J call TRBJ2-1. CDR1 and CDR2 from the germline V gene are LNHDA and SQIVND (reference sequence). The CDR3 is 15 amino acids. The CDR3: CASSIYMVSYNEQFF. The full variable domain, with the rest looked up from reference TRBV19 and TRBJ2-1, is DGGITQSPKYLFRKEGQNVTLSCEQNLNHDAMYWYRQDPGQGLRLIYYSQIVNDFQKGDIAEGYSVSREKKESFPLTVTSAQKNPTAFYLCASSIYMVSYNEQFFGPGTRLTVL.

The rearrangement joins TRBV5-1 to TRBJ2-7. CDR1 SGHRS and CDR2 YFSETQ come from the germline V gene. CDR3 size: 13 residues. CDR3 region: CASSLQLGYEQYF.

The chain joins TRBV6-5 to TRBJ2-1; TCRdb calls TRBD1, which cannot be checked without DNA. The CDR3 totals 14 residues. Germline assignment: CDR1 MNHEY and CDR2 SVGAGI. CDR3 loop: CASSPRQSYNEQFF.

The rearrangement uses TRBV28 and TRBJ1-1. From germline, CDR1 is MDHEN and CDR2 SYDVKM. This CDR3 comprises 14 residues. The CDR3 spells CASTPGQSLTEAFF.

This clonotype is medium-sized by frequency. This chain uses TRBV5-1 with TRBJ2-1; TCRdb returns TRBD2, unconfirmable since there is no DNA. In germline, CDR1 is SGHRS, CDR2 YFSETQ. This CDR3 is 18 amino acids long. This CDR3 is CASSPGTSSSPLYNEQFF.

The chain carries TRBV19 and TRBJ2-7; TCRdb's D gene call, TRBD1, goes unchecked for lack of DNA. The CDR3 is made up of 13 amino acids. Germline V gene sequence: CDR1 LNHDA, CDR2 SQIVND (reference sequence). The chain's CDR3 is CASSILGGVEQYF. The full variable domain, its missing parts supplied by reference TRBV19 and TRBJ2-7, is DGGITQSPKYLFRKEGQNVTLSCEQNLNHDAMYWYRQDPGQGLRLIYYSQIVNDFQKGDIAEGYSVSREKKESFPLTVTSAQKNPTAFYLCASSILGGVEQYFGPGTRLTVT.

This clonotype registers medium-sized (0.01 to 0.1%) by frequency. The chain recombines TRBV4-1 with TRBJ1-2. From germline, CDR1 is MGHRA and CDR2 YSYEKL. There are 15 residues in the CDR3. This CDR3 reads CASSQERGLGYGYTF.

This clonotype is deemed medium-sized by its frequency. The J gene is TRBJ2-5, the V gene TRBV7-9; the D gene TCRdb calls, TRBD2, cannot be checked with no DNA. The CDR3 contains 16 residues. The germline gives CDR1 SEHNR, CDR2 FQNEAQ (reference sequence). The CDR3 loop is CASSPGLMFREETQYF.

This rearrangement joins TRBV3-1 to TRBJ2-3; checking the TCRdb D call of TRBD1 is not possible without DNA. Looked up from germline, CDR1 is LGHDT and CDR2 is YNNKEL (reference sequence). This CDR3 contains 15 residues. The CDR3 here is CASSPGSPGADTQYF.

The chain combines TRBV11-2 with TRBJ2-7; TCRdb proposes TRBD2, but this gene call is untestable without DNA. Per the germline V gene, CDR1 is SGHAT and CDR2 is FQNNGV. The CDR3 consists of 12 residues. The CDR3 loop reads CASSFYEGEQYF.

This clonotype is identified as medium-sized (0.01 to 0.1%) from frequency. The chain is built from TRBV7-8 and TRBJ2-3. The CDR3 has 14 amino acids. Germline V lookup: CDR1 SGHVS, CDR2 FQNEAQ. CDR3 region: CASSLVGSTDTQYF.

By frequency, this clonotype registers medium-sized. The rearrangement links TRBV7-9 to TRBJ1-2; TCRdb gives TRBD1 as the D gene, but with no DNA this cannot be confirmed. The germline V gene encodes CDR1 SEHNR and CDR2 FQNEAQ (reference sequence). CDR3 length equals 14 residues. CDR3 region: CASSTTGQLYGYTF.

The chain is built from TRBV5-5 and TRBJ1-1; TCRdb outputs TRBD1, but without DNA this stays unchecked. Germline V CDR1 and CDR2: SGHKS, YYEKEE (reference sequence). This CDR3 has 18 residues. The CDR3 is CASSLDRDRGRGYTEAFF.

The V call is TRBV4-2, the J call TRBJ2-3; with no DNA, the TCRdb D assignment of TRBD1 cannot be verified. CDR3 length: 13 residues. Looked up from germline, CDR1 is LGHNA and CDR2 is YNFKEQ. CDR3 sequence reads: CAGAGGVGDTQYF.

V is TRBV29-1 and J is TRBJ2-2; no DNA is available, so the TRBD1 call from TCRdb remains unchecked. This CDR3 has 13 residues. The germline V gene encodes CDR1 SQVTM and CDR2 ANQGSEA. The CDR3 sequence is CSVTGSSTGELFF.

CDR3 in amino acids: CSATPGGGENYGYTF. J is TRBJ1-2 and V is TRBV20-1; there is no DNA to check the TCRdb D call of TRBD1. Germline-derived CDR1 and CDR2 are DFQATT and SNEGSKA (reference sequence). CDR3 length: 15 amino acids.

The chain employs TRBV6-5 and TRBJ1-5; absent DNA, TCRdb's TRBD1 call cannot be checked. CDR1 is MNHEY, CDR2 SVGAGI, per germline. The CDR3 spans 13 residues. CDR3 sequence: CATARTARGPQHF.

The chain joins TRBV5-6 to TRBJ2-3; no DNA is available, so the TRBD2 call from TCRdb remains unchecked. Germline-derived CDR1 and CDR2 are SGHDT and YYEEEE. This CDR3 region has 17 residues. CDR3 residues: CASQAGVGAMYTDTQYF.

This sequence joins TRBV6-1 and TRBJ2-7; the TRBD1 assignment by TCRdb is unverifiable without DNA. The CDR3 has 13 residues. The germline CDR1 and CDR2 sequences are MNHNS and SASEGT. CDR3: CASGARRDYEQYF.

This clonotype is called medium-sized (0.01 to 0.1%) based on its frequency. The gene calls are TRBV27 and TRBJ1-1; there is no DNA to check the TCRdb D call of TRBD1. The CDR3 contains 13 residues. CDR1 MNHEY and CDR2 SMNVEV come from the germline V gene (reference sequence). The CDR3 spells CASTPTGRTEAFF.